The T cell receptor beta chain under discussion was sequenced for a study of control samples from healthy donors and cancer patients. Sequencing used immunoSEQ multiplex PCR; TCRdb keeps in-frame clones, though not all of them. There are approximately 30,000 clones in the sample; less than 95% occur only once, and 5% to 7.5% lies in the top ten. Per the germline V gene, CDR1 is SGHKS and CDR2 is YYEKEE (reference sequence). There are 14 residues in the CDR3. The V gene lost 1 base and the J gene lost 7 bases, with 14 bases spanning the gap. The sequence came from a man aged 60 to 75 in good health. The rearrangement links TRBV5-5 to TRBJ1-2; maybe TRBD1 (5 bases). Input material: blood. This CDR3 reads CASSLITAGGGYTF. The CDR3 nucleotides are TGTGCCAGCAGCTTGATTACAGCGGGGGGTGGCTACACCTTC.